This T cell receptor beta chain was sequenced for a study of identical twins. General observations from the study: The study drew conclusions from cross-sectional statistical analysis, not from following the same donors. Among monozygotic twins, out-of-frame TCR alpha sharing exceeded what models predicted.

Everyone who donated was a healthy Caucasian. The CDR3 length is 14 residues. The ends were cut back, 9 bases at V and 3 bases at J, with 17 bases in the middle. Per germline, CDR1 MNHNS and CDR2 SASEGT. TCRdb independently ran MiXCR on the 5' RACE reads; one entry per CDR3 protein. The sample contains 150,000 or so distinct CDR3 sequences, roughly 3.5% of which appear only once. This clonotype came up many times. Its antigen is unidentified. This clonotype was obtained from a man between 18 and 29 years old in good health. Sequencing was carried out using memory T cells sorted from blood. The rearrangement uses TRBV6-1 and TRBJ2-5; D possibly uses TRBD1 or TRBD2 (6 bases each). CDR3: CASCPGANKETQYF. CDR3 nucleotides: TGTGCCAGTTGTCCGGGGGCGAACAAAGAGACCCAGTACTTC.